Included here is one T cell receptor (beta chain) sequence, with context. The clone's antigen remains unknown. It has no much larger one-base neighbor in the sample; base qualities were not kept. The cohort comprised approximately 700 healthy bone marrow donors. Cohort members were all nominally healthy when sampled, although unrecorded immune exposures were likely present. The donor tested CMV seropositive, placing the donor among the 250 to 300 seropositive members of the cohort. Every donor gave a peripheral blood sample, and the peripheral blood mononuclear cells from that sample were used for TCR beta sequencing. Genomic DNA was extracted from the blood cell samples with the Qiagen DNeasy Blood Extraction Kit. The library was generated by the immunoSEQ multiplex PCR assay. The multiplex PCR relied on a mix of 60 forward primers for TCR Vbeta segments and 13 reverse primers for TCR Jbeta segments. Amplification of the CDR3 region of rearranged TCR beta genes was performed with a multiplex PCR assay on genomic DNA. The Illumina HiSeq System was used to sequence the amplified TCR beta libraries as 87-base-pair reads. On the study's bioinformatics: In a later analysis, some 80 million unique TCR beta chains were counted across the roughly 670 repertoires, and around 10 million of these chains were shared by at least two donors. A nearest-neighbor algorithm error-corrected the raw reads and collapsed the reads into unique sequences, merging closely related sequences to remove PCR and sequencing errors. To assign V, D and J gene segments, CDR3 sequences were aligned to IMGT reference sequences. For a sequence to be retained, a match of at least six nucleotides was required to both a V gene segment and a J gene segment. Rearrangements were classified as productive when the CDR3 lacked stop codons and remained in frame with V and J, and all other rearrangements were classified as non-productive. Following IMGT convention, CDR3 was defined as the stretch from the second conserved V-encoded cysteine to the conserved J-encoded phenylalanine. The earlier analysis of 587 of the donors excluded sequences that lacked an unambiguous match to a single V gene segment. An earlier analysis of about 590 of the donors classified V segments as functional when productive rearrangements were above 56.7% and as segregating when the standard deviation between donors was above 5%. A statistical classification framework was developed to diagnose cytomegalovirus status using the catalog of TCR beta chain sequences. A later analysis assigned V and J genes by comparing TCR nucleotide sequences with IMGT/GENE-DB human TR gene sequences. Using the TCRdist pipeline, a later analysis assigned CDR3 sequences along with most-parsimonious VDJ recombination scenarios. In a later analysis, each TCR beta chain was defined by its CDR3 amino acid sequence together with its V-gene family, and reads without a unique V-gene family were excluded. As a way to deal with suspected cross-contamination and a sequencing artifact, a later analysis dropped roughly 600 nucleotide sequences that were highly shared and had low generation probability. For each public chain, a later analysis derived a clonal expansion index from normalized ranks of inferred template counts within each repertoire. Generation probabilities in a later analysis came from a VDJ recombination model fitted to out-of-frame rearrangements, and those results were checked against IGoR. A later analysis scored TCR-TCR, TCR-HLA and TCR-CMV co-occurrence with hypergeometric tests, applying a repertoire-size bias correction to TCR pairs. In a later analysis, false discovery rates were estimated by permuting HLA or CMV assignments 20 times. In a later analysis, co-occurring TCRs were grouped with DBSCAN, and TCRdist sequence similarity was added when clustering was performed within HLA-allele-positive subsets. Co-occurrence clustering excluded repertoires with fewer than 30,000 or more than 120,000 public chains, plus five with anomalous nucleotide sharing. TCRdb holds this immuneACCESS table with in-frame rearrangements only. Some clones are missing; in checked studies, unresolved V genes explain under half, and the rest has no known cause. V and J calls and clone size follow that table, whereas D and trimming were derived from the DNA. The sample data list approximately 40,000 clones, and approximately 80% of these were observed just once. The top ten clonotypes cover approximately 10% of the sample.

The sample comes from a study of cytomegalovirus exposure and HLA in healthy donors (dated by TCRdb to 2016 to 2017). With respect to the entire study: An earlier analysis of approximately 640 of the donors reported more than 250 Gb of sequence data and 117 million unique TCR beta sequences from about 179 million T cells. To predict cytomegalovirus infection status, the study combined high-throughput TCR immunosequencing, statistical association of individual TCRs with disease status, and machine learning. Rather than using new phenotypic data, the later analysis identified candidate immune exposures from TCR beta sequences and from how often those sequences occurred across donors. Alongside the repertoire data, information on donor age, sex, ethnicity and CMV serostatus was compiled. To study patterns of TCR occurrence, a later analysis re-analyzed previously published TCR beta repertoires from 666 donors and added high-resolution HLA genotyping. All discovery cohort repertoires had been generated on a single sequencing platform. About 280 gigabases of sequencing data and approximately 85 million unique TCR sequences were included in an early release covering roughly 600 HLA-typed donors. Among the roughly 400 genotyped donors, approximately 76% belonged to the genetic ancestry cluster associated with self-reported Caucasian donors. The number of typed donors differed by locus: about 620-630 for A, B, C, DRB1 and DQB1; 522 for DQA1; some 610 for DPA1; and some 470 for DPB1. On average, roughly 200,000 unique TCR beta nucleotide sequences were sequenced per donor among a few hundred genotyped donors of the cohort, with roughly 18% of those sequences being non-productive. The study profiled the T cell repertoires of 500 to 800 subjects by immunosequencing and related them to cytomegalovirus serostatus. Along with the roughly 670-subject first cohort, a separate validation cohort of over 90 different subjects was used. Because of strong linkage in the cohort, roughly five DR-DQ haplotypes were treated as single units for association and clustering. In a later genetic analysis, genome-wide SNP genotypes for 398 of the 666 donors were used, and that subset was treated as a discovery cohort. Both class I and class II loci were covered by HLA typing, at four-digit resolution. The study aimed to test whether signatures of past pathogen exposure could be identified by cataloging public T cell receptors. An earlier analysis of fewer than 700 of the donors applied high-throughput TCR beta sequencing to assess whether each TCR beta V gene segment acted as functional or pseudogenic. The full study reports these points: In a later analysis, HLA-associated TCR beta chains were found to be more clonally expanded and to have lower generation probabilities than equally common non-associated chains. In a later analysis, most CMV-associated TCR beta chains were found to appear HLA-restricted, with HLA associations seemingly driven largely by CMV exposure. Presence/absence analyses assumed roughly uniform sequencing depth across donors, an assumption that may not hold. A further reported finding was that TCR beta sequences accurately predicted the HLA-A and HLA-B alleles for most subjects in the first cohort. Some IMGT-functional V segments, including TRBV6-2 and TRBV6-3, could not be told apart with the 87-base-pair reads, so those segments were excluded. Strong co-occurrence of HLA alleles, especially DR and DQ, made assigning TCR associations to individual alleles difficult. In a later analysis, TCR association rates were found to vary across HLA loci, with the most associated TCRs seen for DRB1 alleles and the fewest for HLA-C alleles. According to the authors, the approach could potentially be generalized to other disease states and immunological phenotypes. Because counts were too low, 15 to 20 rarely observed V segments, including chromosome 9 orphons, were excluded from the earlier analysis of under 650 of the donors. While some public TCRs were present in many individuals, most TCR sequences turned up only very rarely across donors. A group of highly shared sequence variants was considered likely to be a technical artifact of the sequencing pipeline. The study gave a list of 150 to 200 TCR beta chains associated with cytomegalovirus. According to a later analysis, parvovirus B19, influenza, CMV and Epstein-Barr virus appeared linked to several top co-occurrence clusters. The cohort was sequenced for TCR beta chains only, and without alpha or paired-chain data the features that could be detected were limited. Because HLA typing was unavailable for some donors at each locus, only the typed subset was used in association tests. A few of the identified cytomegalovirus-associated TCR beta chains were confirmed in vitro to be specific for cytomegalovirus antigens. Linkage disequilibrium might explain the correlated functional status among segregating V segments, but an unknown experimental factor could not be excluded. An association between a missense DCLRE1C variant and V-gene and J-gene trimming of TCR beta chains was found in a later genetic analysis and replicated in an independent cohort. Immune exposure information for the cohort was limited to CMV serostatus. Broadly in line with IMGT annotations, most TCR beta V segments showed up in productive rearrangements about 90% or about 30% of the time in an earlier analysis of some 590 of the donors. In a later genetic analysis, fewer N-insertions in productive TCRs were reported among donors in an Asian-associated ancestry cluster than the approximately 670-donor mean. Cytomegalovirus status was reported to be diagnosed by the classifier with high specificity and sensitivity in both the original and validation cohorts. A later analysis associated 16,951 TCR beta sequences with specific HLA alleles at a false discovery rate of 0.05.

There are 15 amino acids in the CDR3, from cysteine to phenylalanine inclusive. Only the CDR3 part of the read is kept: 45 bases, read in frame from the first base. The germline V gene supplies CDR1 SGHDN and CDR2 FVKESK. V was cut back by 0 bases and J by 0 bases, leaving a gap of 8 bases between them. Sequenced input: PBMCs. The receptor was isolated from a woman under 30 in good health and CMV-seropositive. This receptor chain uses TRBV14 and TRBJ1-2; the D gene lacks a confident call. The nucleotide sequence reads TGTGCCAGCAGCCAAGACACACAAGCTAACTATGGCTACACCTTC. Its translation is CASSQDTQANYGYTF.